The clone carrying this T cell receptor (beta chain) was detected a few times. No antigen is known for it. These data come from a study of T cell repertoires in cytomegalovirus infection. Study-wide background: Shared public TCR beta signatures pointed to both CMV infection and a matching HLA type.

Deletions cut 0 bases from V and 4 bases from J, with 6 bases between. The V gene's germline CDR1 is SGHDN and CDR2 FVKESK. This CDR3 spans 13 amino acids. Study-level results: The cumulative frequency of public TCR beta families identified carriers of CMV plus the relevant HLA. The response measured ex vivo was dominated by TCR beta clonotypes (HLA-C-restricted and CMV-specific).

TCRdb passed the reads through MiXCR, listing each CDR3 protein once. This sample has roughly 630,000 distinct CDR3 sequences, with 20% to 25% found just once. The sequencing input was CD8+ T cells from PBMCs. The chain employs TRBV14 and TRBJ1-1; D not resolved. This TCR came from a human donor in good health (CMV status not recorded). Some clones in this sample may be carry-over from other donors' samples. The CDR3 loop reads CASSQDMGTEAFF. CDR3 DNA: TGTGCCAGCAGCCAAGATATGGGCACTGAAGCTTTCTTT. The variable domain in full, completed from reference TRBV14 and TRBJ1-1, reads EAGVTQFPSHSVIEKGQTVTLRCDPISGHDNLYWYRRVMGKEIKFLLHFVKESKQDESGMPNNRFLAERTGGTYSTLKVQPAELEDSGVYFCASSQDMGTEAFFGQGTRLTVV.